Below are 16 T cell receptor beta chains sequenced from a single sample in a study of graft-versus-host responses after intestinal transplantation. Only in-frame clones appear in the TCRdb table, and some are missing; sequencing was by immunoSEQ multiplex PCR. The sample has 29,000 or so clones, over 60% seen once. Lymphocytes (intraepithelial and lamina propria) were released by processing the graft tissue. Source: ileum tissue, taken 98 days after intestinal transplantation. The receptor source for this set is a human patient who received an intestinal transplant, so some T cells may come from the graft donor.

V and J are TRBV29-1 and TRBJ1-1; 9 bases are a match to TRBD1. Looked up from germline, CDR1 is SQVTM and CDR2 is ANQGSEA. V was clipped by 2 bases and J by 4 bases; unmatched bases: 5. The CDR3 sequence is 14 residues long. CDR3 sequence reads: CSVEPGQGFTEAFF. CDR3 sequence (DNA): TGCAGCGTTGAACCGGGACAGGGTTTCACTGAAGCTTTCTTT.

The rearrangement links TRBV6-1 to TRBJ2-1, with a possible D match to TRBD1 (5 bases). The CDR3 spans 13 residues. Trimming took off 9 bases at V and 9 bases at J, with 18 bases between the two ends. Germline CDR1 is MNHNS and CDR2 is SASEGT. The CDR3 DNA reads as TGTGCCAGTTCCTTCGGCAGGGCCAGTGAGCAGTTCTTC. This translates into CASSFGRASEQFF.

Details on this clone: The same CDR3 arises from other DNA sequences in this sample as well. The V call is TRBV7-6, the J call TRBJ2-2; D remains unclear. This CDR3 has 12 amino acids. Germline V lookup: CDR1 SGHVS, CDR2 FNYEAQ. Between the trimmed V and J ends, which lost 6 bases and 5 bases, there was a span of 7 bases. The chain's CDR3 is CASSLGTGELFF. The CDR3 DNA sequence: TGTGCCAGCAGTCTAGGGACCGGGGAGCTGTTTTTT.

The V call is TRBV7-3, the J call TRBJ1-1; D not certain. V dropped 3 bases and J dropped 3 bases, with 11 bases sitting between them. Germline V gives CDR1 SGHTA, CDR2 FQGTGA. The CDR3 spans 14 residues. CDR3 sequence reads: CASSFRGGYTEAFF. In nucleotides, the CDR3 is TGTGCCAGCAGCTTTCGGGGTGGGTACACTGAAGCTTTCTTT.

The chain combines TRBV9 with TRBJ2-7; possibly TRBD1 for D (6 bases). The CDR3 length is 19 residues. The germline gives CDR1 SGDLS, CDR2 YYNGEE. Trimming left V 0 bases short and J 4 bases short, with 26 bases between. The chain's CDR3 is CASSVGHMRATGEEYEQYF. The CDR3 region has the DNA TGTGCCAGCAGCGTAGGACATATGAGGGCGACAGGAGAGGAATACGAGCAGTACTTC.

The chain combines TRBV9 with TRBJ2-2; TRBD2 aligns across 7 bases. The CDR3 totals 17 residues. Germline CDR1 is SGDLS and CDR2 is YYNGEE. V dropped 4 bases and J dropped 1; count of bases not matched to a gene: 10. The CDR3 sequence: CASSPYKAGENTGELFF. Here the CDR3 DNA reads TGTGCCAGCAGCCCCTACAAGGCGGGGGAGAACACCGGGGAGCTGTTTTTT.

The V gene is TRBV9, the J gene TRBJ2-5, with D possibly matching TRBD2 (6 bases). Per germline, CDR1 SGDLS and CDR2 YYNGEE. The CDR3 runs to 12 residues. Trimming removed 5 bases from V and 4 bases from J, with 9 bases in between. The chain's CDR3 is CASSFSGETQYF. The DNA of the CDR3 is TGTGCCAGCAGTTTTAGCGGAGAGACCCAGTACTTC.

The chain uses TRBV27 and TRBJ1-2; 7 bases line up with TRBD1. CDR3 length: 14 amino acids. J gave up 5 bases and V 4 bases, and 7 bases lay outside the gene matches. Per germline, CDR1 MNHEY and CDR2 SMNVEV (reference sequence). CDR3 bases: TGTGCCAGCAGTTCTGGGGACAGTAATTATGGCTACACCTTC. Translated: CASSSGDSNYGYTF.

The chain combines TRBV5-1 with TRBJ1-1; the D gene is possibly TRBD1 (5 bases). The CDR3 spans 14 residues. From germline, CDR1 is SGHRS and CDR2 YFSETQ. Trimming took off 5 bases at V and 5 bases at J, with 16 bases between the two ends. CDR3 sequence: CASRSPGGFTEAFF. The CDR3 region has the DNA TGCGCCAGCAGATCCCCCGGGGGATTTACTGAAGCTTTCTTT.

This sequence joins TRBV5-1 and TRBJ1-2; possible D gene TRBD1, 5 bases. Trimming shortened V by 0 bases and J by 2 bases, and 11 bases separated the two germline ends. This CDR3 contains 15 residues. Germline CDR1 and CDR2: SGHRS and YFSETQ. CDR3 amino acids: CASSLVWGDNYGYTF. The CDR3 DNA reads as TGCGCCAGCAGCTTGGTCTGGGGGGACAACTATGGCTACACCTTC.

The CDR3 region is CASRTPGSTNEKLFF. CDR3 nucleotides: TGTGCCAGCAGGACACCAGGATCAACTAATGAAAAACTGTTTTTT. The V gene is TRBV2, the J gene TRBJ1-4; unclear D gene. The CDR3 extends over 15 amino acids. Per germline, CDR1 SNHLY and CDR2 FYNNEI. Trimming stripped 6 bases from V and 0 bases from J, with 11 bases between.

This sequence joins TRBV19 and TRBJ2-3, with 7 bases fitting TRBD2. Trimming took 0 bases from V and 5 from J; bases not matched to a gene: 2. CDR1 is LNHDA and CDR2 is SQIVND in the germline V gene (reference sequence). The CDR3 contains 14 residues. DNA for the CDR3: TGTGCCAGTAGTATAGATCGCGGGGGAGATACGCAGTATTTT. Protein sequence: CASSIDRGGDTQYF. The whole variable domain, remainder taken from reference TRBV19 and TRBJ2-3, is DGGITQSPKYLFRKEGQNVTLSCEQNLNHDAMYWYRQDPGQGLRLIYYSQIVNDFQKGDIAEGYSVSREKKESFPLTVTSAQKNPTAFYLCASSIDRGGDTQYFGPGTRLTVL.

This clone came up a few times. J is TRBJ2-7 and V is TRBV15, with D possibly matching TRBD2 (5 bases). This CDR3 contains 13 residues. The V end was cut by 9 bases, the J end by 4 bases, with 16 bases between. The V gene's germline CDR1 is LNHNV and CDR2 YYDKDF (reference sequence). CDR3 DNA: TGTGCCACAGGAGATATGGAGGATTACGAGCAGTACTTC. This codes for CATGDMEDYEQYF. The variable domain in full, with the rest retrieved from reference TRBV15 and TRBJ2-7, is DAMVIQNPRYQVTQFGKPVTLSCSQTLNHNVMYWYQQKSSQAPKLLFHYYDKDFNNEADTPDNFQSRRPNTSFCFLDIRSPGLGDTAMYLCATGDMEDYEQYFGPGTRLTVT.

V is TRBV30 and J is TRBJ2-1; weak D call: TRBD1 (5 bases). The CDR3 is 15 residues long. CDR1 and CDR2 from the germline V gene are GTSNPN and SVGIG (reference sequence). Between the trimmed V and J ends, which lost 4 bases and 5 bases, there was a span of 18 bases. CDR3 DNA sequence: TGTGCCTGGATCGTCGGTCCGGTGGGGCACAATGAGCAGTTCTTC. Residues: CAWIVGPVGHNEQFF. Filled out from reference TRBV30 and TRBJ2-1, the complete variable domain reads SQTIHQWPATLVQPVGSPLSLECTVEGTSNPNLYWYRQAAGRGLQLLFYSVGIGQISSEVPQNLSASRPQDRQFILSSKKLLLSDSGFYLCAWIVGPVGHNEQFFGPGTRLTVL.

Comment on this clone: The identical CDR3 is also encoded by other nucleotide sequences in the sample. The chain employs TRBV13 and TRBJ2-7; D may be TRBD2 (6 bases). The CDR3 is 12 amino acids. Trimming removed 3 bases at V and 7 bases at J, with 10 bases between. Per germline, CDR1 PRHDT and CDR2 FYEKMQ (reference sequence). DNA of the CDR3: TGTGCCAGCAGCTTGGGGCGGGGAGAGCAGTACTTC. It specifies CASSLGRGEQYF.

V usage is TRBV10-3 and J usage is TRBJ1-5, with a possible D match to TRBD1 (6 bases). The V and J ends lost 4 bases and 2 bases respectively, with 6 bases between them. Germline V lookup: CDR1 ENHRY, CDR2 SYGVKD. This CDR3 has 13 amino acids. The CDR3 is CAISAGGNQPQHF. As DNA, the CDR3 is TGTGCCATCAGTGCAGGGGGCAATCAGCCCCAGCATTTT.